This T cell receptor (beta chain) was sequenced in a study of post-analysis software for immune sequencing data. The TCR beta cDNA libraries contained unique molecular identifiers. Starting from around 1 to 10 million T cells, the study yielded approximately 500,000 cDNA molecules. TCRdb re-derived calls from the PCR reads in MiXCR, one entry per CDR3 protein. Among about 500,000 distinct CDR3 sequences listed, under 55% were seen once. Findings and caveats of the study: Among 5 or 6 TRBV segments more frequent in patients than controls were TRBV5-6, TRBV5-1 and TRBV20-1.

Trimming stripped 0 bases from V and 10 bases from J, with 8 bases between. CDR1 is KGHDR and CDR2 is SFDVKD in the germline V gene. The CDR3 totals 12 residues. Comment on this clonotype: Its antigen remains unidentified.

Sample: blood. The sequence came from a girl aged 10-17 years with multiple sclerosis. The rearrangement uses TRBV24-1 and TRBJ1-2, with D unresolved. Here the CDR3 DNA reads TGTGCCACCAGTGATTTGGGCAGCCACTACACCTTC. It yields the protein CATSDLGSHYTF.